This T cell receptor (beta chain) was found in a study of T cells expressing NK-cell markers. The germline V gene encodes CDR1 MNHGY and CDR2 SVAAGI. The CDR3 sequence is 15 residues long. The study's findings and limits: Specificity for HCMV among expanded NKG2C+ T cell clones was not established. Roughly 6 donors showed dominant NKG2C+ clonotypes comprising about 1.0-7.5% of their CD8+ T cells.

On this clonotype itself: The target antigen is unknown.

TCRdb re-called the 5' RACE reads; one entry per CDR3 protein, DNA not given. The sample totals 200,000 to 300,000 distinct CDR3 sequences. The chain recombines TRBV6-9 with TRBJ1-6; the TCRdb call, TRBD1, lacks DNA for checking. This clonotype was sampled from a woman aged 18 to 75 in good health. Sequenced sample: blood T cells: a sorted CD56 or NKG2C T cell subset, CD4+ or CD8+ T cells, or bulk PBMC T cells (not recorded which). The CDR3 is CALGRVKFKSSPLHF.